The 28 T cell receptor beta chains below come from one sample, sequenced in a study of blood T cell repertoires in COVID-19. Clones were read by immunoSEQ multiplex PCR, and TCRdb kept only the in-frame ones, dropping some. Of about 160,000 clones in the sample, over 80% were seen once. Sequenced input: peripheral blood. These receptors were collected from a woman aged 55-70 years with acute or convalescent COVID-19.

This chain joins TRBV5-1 and TRBJ2-1, with TRBD2 matching 13 bases. The junction had 2 bases not matched to a gene; V was cut back by 0 bases and J by 8 bases. The CDR3 is 15 amino acids. Germline-derived CDR1 and CDR2 are SGHRS and YFSETQ. CDR3 sequence: CASSLGTSGGDEQFF. CDR3 sequence (DNA): TGCGCCAGCAGCTTGGGTACTAGCGGGGGGGATGAGCAGTTCTTC.

The chain is built from TRBV6-2 or TRBV6-3 and TRBJ2-3, with D maybe TRBD1 (6 bases). The V gene lost 0 bases and the J gene lost 4 bases, with 17 bases spanning the gap. Per the germline V gene, CDR1 is MNHEY and CDR2 is SVGEGT. This CDR3 comprises 17 residues. In nucleotides, the CDR3 is TGTGCCAGCAGTTACTCGAGAGGGCAGGGGCAGTCAGATACGCAGTATTTT. This codes for CASSYSRGQGQSDTQYF.

This chain links TRBV7-2 with TRBJ2-7, with 14 bases that match TRBD2. Trimming took 1 base from V and 4 from J; bases not matched to a gene: 6. This CDR3 is built from 17 residues. Germline loops: CDR1 SGHTA, CDR2 FQGNSA. CDR3 residues: CASSLGGLAGEIYEQYF. DNA for the CDR3: TGTGCCAGCAGCTTAGGGGGACTAGCGGGGGAGATTTACGAGCAGTACTTC.

This clone was seen a handful of times. One end of the junction is discordant with germline, which a read error may explain. The chain links TRBV7-7 to TRBJ2-5; 12 bases map to TRBD2. The CDR3 runs 15 residues. Germline-derived CDR1 and CDR2 are SSHAT and FNYEAQ (reference sequence). Written as DNA, the CDR3 is TGTGCTAGCAGCTTAGGACTAGCGGGGTACGAGACCCAGTACTTC. This encodes CASSLGLAGYETQYF. Full variable domain (missing parts from reference TRBV7-7 and TRBJ2-5): GAGVSQSPRYKVTKRGQDVTLRCDPISSHATLYWYQQALGQGPEFLTYFNYEAQPDKSGLPSDRFSAERPEGSISTLTIQRTEQRDSAMYRCASSLGLAGYETQYFGPGTRLLVL.

The V and J genes are TRBV3-1 (or the pseudogene TRBV3-2) and TRBJ2-2; TRBD2 is a possible D gene (6 bases). CDR3 length equals 14 residues. V dropped 1 base and J dropped 6 bases, with 9 bases sitting between them. Germline V gene sequence: CDR1 LGHDT, CDR2 YNNKEL (reference sequence). The CDR3 spells CASSQGRVSGELFF. CDR3 nucleotides: TGTGCCAGCAGCCAAGGGAGGGTCTCCGGGGAGCTGTTTTTT.

This sequence joins TRBV7-2 and TRBJ1-2; no firm D call. This CDR3 has 13 amino acids. Trimming removed 5 bases from V and 4 bases from J, with 11 bases in between. Germline assignment: CDR1 SGHTA and CDR2 FQGNSA. CDR3 protein: CASSPTDVYGYTF. For the CDR3, the DNA is TGTGCCAGCAGCCCAACAGACGTCTATGGCTACACCTTC. Full variable domain (outside the CDR3, taken from reference TRBV7-2 and TRBJ1-2): GAGVSQSPSNKVTEKGKDVELRCDPISGHTALYWYRQSLGQGLEFLIYFQGNSAPDKSGLPSDRFSAERTGGSVSTLTIQRTQQEDSAVYLCASSPTDVYGYTFGSGTRLTVV.

The rearrangement links TRBV11-2 to TRBJ2-7, with TRBD2 identical over 13 bases. The CDR3 totals 15 residues. After removal of 5 bases from V and 3 bases from J, the junction contained 4 bases not matched to a gene. Germline V gives CDR1 SGHAT, CDR2 FQNNGV. The CDR3 DNA is TGTGCCAGCAGCCTCGGACTAGCGGGGGTCTACGAGCAGTACTTC. This gives the protein CASSLGLAGVYEQYF. Drawing the rest from reference TRBV11-2 and TRBJ2-7, the complete variable domain is EAGVAQSPRYKIIEKRQSVAFWCNPISGHATLYWYQQILGQGPKLLIQFQNNGVVDDSQLPKDRFSAERLKGVDSTLKIQPAKLEDSAVYLCASSLGLAGVYEQYFGPGTRLTVT.

The chain recombines TRBV6-9 with TRBJ1-1; D gene ambiguous. Germline values: CDR1 MNHGY, CDR2 SVAAGI. With 9 bases removed from V and 0 bases from J, the gap between germline ends came to 11 bases. This CDR3 is 13 amino acids long. The CDR3 DNA reads TGTGCCAGGCAGGTAGGATTGAACACTGAAGCTTTCTTT. Amino acid sequence: CARQVGLNTEAFF.

The DNA of the CDR3 is TGTGCCAGCAGTGAAGGCGGGGACACAGATACGCAGTATTTT. Amino acids: CASSEGGDTDTQYF. This chain joins TRBV6-4 and TRBJ2-3, with D perhaps TRBD2 (6 bases). The V end lost 3 bases, the J end lost 2 bases, and 9 bases lay between the germline ends. The CDR3 extends over 14 amino acids. CDR1 MRHNA and CDR2 SNTAGT come from the germline V gene.

The chain uses TRBV9 and TRBJ1-2, with TRBD1 identical over 7 bases. The CDR3 totals 15 residues. Trimming cost V 3 bases and J 8 bases; bases outside gene matches: 13. Germline V gene sequence: CDR1 SGDLS, CDR2 YYNGEE. Here the CDR3 reads CASSGLWDSGEGYTF. The CDR3 bases are TGTGCCAGCAGCGGACTTTGGGACAGCGGTGAGGGCTACACCTTC.

This clone has a single count. The chain employs TRBV28 and TRBJ1-3; no reliable D call. The CDR3 totals 13 residues. Trimming left V 2 bases short and J 0 bases short, with 2 bases between. Germline V CDR1 and CDR2: MDHEN, SYDVKM. CDR3 nucleotide sequence: TGTGCCAGCAGTTTACTCTCTGGAAACACCATATATTTT. Translation: CASSLLSGNTIYF.

V is TRBV18 and J is TRBJ1-6; 7 bases are a match to TRBD1. Germline CDR1 and CDR2: KGHSH and LQKENI. J was trimmed by 10 bases and V by 6 bases; bases with no gene match: 9. CDR3 length equals 14 residues. CDR3 amino acids: CASSPGQAESPLHF. In DNA, the CDR3 is TGTGCCAGCTCCCCCGGACAGGCGGAATCACCCCTCCACTTT.

In this sample, this clone turned up a few times. J is TRBJ2-7 and V is TRBV7-9, with 8 bases matching TRBD1. Germline CDR1 is SEHNR and CDR2 is FQNEAQ (reference sequence). This CDR3 comprises 16 residues. Trimming at V came to 4 bases and at J to 0 bases, leaving 8 bases not matched to a gene. CDR3 coding DNA: TGTGCCAGCAGCTCTTCCGGGACAGGCTTCTCCTACGAGCAGTACTTC. It codes for CASSSSGTGFSYEQYF.

This sequence joins TRBV9 and TRBJ1-2, with D maybe TRBD1 (5 bases). CDR3 length: 14 amino acids. V shed 7 bases and J shed 8 bases, with 21 bases lying between them. The germline CDR1 and CDR2 sequences are SGDLS and YYNGEE. The CDR3 loop is CASGLVSGDLGYTF. In DNA form, the CDR3 reads TGTGCCAGCGGCCTAGTATCCGGGGACTTGGGCTACACCTTC. Full variable domain (missing parts from reference TRBV9 and TRBJ1-2): DSGVTQTPKHLITATGQRVTLRCSPRSGDLSVYWYQQSLDQGLQFLIQYYNGEERAKGNILERFSAQQFPDLHSELNLSSLELGDSALYFCASGLVSGDLGYTFGSGTRLTVV.

The chain combines TRBV12-3 or TRBV12-4 with TRBJ1-1; D is undetermined. The V end lost 3 bases, the J end lost 6 bases, and 8 bases lay between the germline ends. The CDR3 contains 12 residues. In DNA form, the CDR3 reads TGTGCCAGCAGTTTGGTTCAGTCTGAAGCTTTCTTT. Translation gives CASSLVQSEAFF.

The chain combines TRBV28 with TRBJ2-7; D possibly corresponds to TRBD1 (5 bases). Trimming took 2 bases from V and 0 from J, leaving 11 bases between them. CDR1 and CDR2 from the germline V gene are MDHEN and SYDVKM. The CDR3 is made up of 15 amino acids. DNA of the CDR3: TGTGCCAGCAGTTTAGAAGGGGTCCTCTCCTACGAGCAGTACTTC. This gives the protein CASSLEGVLSYEQYF.

The rearrangement joins TRBV3-1 (or the pseudogene TRBV3-2) to TRBJ2-7; 13 positions agree with TRBD2. The germline gives CDR1 LGHDT, CDR2 YNNKEL (reference sequence). The CDR3 extends over 16 amino acids. The ends lost 1 base at V and 4 bases at J; junction bases unmatched: 4. In DNA form, the CDR3 reads TGTGCCAGCAGCCAAGGCCGGACTAGCGGGGGTTACGAGCAGTACTTC. Protein sequence: CASSQGRTSGGYEQYF.

A word on this clone: Other DNA sequences in this sample translate to the same CDR3. The gene calls are TRBV20-1 and TRBJ2-1; 9 bases match TRBD1. The ends lost 5 bases at V and 7 bases at J; junction bases unmatched: 0. Germline CDR1 and CDR2: DFQATT and SNEGSKA (reference sequence). The CDR3 length is 11 residues. The chain's CDR3 is CSADRGNEQFF. The CDR3 DNA is TGCAGTGCTGACAGGGGGAATGAGCAGTTCTTC.

The CDR3 sequence: CASSSPGQGNGYTF. The CDR3 coding sequence is TGCGCCAGCAGCAGTCCGGGACAGGGGAATGGCTACACCTTC. The rearrangement joins TRBV5-1 to TRBJ1-2, with 10 bases lining up with TRBD1. CDR1 and CDR2 from the germline V gene are SGHRS and YFSETQ. This CDR3 region has 14 residues. V shed 4 bases, J shed 6 bases, and the junction held 6 bases outside the gene matches. The full variable domain, its missing parts supplied by reference TRBV5-1 and TRBJ1-2, is KAGVTQTPRYLIKTRGQQVTLSCSPISGHRSVSWYQQTPGQGLQFLFEYFSETQRNKGNFPGRFSGRQFSNSRSEMNVSTLELGDSALYLCASSSPGQGNGYTFGSGTRLTVV.

Here the CDR3 DNA reads TGCGCCAGCAGCCAAGAATGGTCTACCAATCAGCCCCAGCATTTT. Protein product: CASSQEWSTNQPQHF. The genes are TRBV4-3 and TRBJ1-5; unclear D gene. V shed 0 bases and J shed 3 bases, with 9 bases lying between them. The CDR3 contains 15 residues. Germline CDR1 reads LGHNA; CDR2 reads YSLEER.

This chain joins TRBV7-2 and TRBJ1-2; TRBD1 agrees at 7 bases. The J segment lost 8 bases and the V segment lost 5 bases, leaving 8 bases of the junction unmatched. The CDR3 has 13 residues. Germline assignment: CDR1 SGHTA and CDR2 FQGNSA. The CDR3 bases are TGTGCCAGCAGCCGGACAGGCCTTACGGGCTACACCTTC. This encodes CASSRTGLTGYTF.

This clone turned up a few times. This sequence joins TRBV4-3 and TRBJ1-4; TRBD1 matches at 7 bases. Germline V gene data show CDR1 as LGHNA and CDR2 as YSLEER. This CDR3 has 16 amino acids. Trimming removed 3 bases from V and 8 bases from J; junction bases left unmatched: 12. The CDR3 loop reads CASSQGPGARGEKLFF. CDR3 nucleotide sequence: TGCGCCAGCAGCCAGGGGCCGGGAGCCAGGGGGGAAAAACTGTTTTTT.

The chain carries TRBV9 and TRBJ1-4; TRBD1 agrees at 10 bases. The junction had 1 base not matched to a gene; V was cut back by 4 bases and J by 4 bases. The CDR3 is 14 amino acids. In germline, CDR1 is SGDLS, CDR2 YYNGEE. CDR3 sequence (DNA): TGTGCCAGCAGCCGGGACAGGGGTAATGAAAAACTGTTTTTT. Amino acids: CASSRDRGNEKLFF.

J is TRBJ2-7 and V is TRBV19, with a possible D match to TRBD1 (6 bases). Between the trimmed V and J ends, which lost 5 bases and 7 bases, there was a span of 15 bases. The germline V gene encodes CDR1 LNHDA and CDR2 SQIVND (reference sequence). The CDR3 runs 13 residues. The CDR3 spells CASSSRQDGEQYF. In DNA, the CDR3 is TGTGCCAGTAGTTCCCGACAGGACGGGGAGCAGTACTTC.

The CDR3 DNA reads as TGTGCCAGCAGTTACAATCCGAGGCTAGCGGGGGATTACAATGAGCAGTTCTTC. This translates into CASSYNPRLAGDYNEQFF. This rearrangement joins TRBV6-2 or TRBV6-3 to TRBJ2-1; 10 bases match TRBD2. CDR1 is MNHEY, CDR2 SVGEGT, per germline. J was trimmed by 4 bases and V by 2 bases; bases with no gene match: 11. The CDR3 covers 18 residues.

The V gene is TRBV6-2 or TRBV6-3, the J gene TRBJ2-2, with TRBD1 matching 8 bases. Germline V gene data show CDR1 as MNHEY and CDR2 as SVGEGT. The CDR3 runs to 16 residues. Trimming cost V 4 bases and J 1 base; bases outside gene matches: 5. The CDR3 is CASSSRGTGNTGELFF. The CDR3 coding sequence is TGTGCCAGCAGTTCACGCGGGACAGGGAACACCGGGGAGCTGTTTTTT.

The genes are TRBV18 and TRBJ1-6; TRBD1 matches 7 bases. Germline CDR1 is KGHSH and CDR2 is LQKENI. J gave up 10 bases and V 3 bases, and 9 bases lay outside the gene matches. The CDR3 length is 15 residues. CDR3 DNA sequence: TGTGCCAGCTCACCGGCCCAGGGGGTCGGGTCACCCCTCCACTTT. This encodes CASSPAQGVGSPLHF.

CDR3 in DNA: TGTGCCAGCAGCCCCGTGGTTTACAGGGGACAGAACAACAATGAGCAGTTCTTC. This translates into CASSPVVYRGQNNNEQFF. The chain recombines TRBV6-4 with TRBJ2-1; 7 bases match TRBD1. This CDR3 contains 18 residues. Trimming took 6 bases from V and 5 from J; bases not matched to a gene: 19. Germline V lookup: CDR1 MRHNA, CDR2 SNTAGT.